Presented here are 23 T cell receptor beta chains from one specimen sequenced in a study of OX40 agonist ivuxolimab in advanced cancers. Sequencing used immunoSEQ multiplex PCR; TCRdb keeps in-frame clones, though not all of them. The sample shows 20,000 or so clones, around 83% of them seen only once. The source was CD4+ or CD8+ T cells sorted from blood, collected in a trial of the OX40 agonist ivuxolimab. Source of these receptors: an adult with an advanced solid tumor such as melanoma, head and neck, liver or kidney cancer.

The chain couples TRBV5-6 to TRBJ2-7, with D unclear. Germline V gene data show CDR1 as SGHDT and CDR2 as YYEEEE. This CDR3 region has 14 residues. The V end was cut by 0 bases, the J end by 3 bases, with 10 bases between. The CDR3 bases are TGTGCCAGCAGCTTGGGGGCAGGAAACTACGAGCAGTACTTC. Encoded protein: CASSLGAGNYEQYF.

This chain joins TRBV18 and TRBJ1-5; D is perhaps TRBD1 (5 bases). The CDR3 is 14 amino acids. Germline assignment: CDR1 KGHSH and CDR2 LQKENI. V lost 5 bases and J 3 bases, leaving 11 bases between the germline ends. The CDR3 DNA follows: TGTGCCAGCTCAGATCCGGGGCCCAATCAGCCCCAGCATTTT. This encodes CASSDPGPNQPQHF.

This chain uses TRBV4-1 with TRBJ2-2, with 10 positions matching TRBD1. V shed 4 bases and J 1 base; nucleotides not matched to a gene: 9. Germline CDR1 is MGHRA and CDR2 is YSYEKL. This CDR3 spans 18 amino acids. CDR3 DNA: TGCGCCAGCAGCCCGCTCGCTGGGACAGGGGAGAACACCGGGGAGCTGTTTTTT. It yields the protein CASSPLAGTGENTGELFF.

The chain couples TRBV29-1 to TRBJ2-7, with no clear D. This CDR3 is built from 11 residues. The V gene lost 6 bases and the J gene lost 1 base, with 7 bases spanning the gap. Looked up from germline, CDR1 is SQVTM and CDR2 is ANQGSEA. CDR3 DNA sequence: TGCAGCGTCGAGGTTTCCTACGAGCAGTACTTC. This codes for CSVEVSYEQYF.

The chain is built from TRBV7-9 and TRBJ1-2; possibly TRBD1 for D (5 bases). Germline CDR1 reads SEHNR; CDR2 reads FQNEAQ (reference sequence). Trimming left V 7 bases short and J 5 bases short, with 26 bases between. The CDR3 runs to 17 residues. The CDR3 here is CASTQPSTGSKGYGYTF. The CDR3, as DNA: TGTGCCAGCACCCAACCTTCTACAGGATCAAAGGGGTATGGCTACACCTTC.

V and J are TRBV27 and TRBJ2-5, with D maybe TRBD1 (5 bases). Deletions cut 2 bases from V and 5 bases from J, with 6 bases between. Germline loops: CDR1 MNHEY, CDR2 SMNVEV (reference sequence). CDR3 size: 12 residues. CDR3 loop: CASSLKGETQYF. In DNA, the CDR3 is TGTGCCAGCAGTTTAAAGGGGGAGACCCAGTACTTC.

The chain recombines TRBV5-5 with TRBJ2-7; 8 nucleotides match TRBD1. The CDR3 is 15 amino acids. Losses at the gene ends were 4 bases for V and 1 base for J; bases not matched to a gene: 7. The V gene's germline CDR1 is SGHKS and CDR2 YYEKEE (reference sequence). This CDR3 reads CASSLGTGGSYEQYF. As DNA, the CDR3 is TGTGCCAGCAGCCTAGGGACAGGAGGATCCTACGAGCAGTACTTC. Full variable domain (outside the CDR3, taken from reference TRBV5-5 and TRBJ2-7): DAGVTQSPTHLIKTRGQQVTLRCSPISGHKSVSWYQQVLGQGPQFIFQYYEKEERGRGNFPDRFSARQFPNYSSELNVNALLLGDSALYLCASSLGTGGSYEQYFGPGTRLTVT.

The J gene is TRBJ2-7, the V gene TRBV27; no clear D gene. This CDR3 comprises 16 residues. Trimming left V 5 bases short and J 0 bases short, with 17 bases between. The germline CDR1 and CDR2 sequences are MNHEY and SMNVEV (reference sequence). In nucleotides, the CDR3 is TGTGCCAGCAGTCCACCCCGGATCTCTAGCTCCTACGAGCAGTACTTC. Residues: CASSPPRISSSYEQYF.

This clone has only a few counts. The chain links TRBV7-9 to TRBJ2-5, with 8 nucleotides matching TRBD2. CDR1 is SEHNR, CDR2 FQNEAQ, per germline (reference sequence). V was pared by 1 base and J by 5 bases, with 6 bases of the junction left unmatched. The CDR3 spans 15 residues. The DNA of the CDR3 is TGTGCCAGCAGCTTAGTCTTGACGGGAGGGGAGACCCAGTACTTC. Translating gives CASSLVLTGGETQYF.

This clone is categorized as medium-sized (0.01 to 0.1%). The chain combines TRBV11-2 with TRBJ2-7, with D hard to call. V lost 0 bases, J lost 4 bases, and 10 bases lay in between. Per the germline V gene, CDR1 is SGHAT and CDR2 is FQNNGV. The CDR3 has 14 amino acids. DNA of the CDR3: TGTGCCAGCAGCTTAGACCGAGGCGGTTACGAGCAGTACTTC. Its translation: CASSLDRGGYEQYF.

V gene TRBV28 combines with J gene TRBJ2-7, with unresolved D. The CDR3 totals 16 residues. In germline, CDR1 is MDHEN, CDR2 SYDVKM. The germline V and J ends were trimmed by 4 bases and 2 bases, with 18 bases remaining between them. The CDR3 here is CASSSPRRETTYEQYF. The DNA of the CDR3 is TGTGCCAGCAGTTCGCCACGAAGAGAAACTACCTACGAGCAGTACTTC.

J is TRBJ2-2 and V is TRBV4-3; TRBD2 matches 8 bases. V shed 3 bases and J 7 bases; nucleotides not matched to a gene: 7. Germline V gives CDR1 LGHNA, CDR2 YSLEER. The CDR3 contains 15 residues. The CDR3 coding sequence is TGCGCCAGCAGCCAGGTAGCGGGACCCTACGGGGAGCTGTTTTTT. Protein product: CASSQVAGPYGELFF.

The CDR3 bases are TGTGCCAGCAGCCCAGGGGGGGGCCACGAGCAGTACTTC. As protein: CASSPGGGHEQYF. The gene calls are TRBV11-3 and TRBJ2-7; D may be TRBD1 or TRBD2 (7 bases each). The V gene lost 5 bases and the J gene lost 5 bases, with 13 bases spanning the gap. The CDR3 has 13 amino acids. Germline CDR1 SGHNT, CDR2 YENEEA.

In DNA, the CDR3 is TGTGCCAGCAGCTCCGTATCCTCAGGGGATACGCAGTATTTT. Amino acids: CASSSVSSGDTQYF. The V and J genes are TRBV7-8 and TRBJ2-3; the D gene is possibly TRBD1 (5 bases). V lost 4 bases to trimming and J lost 6 bases, with 14 bases between them. There are 14 residues in the CDR3. Germline CDR1 and CDR2: SGHVS and FQNEAQ.

V is TRBV5-1 and J is TRBJ2-1; TRBD1 matches 8 bases. The J segment lost 14 bases and the V segment lost 4 bases, leaving 8 bases of the junction unmatched. CDR3 size: 12 residues. Germline V CDR1 and CDR2: SGHRS, YFSETQ. In DNA, the CDR3 is TGCGCCAGCAGCCTAACGACAGGGGTCGAGTTCTTC. This codes for CASSLTTGVEFF.

This chain links TRBV7-9 with TRBJ2-7; D unresolved. The CDR3 is 12 residues long. Germline V gene lookup returns CDR1 SEHNR and CDR2 FQNEAQ (reference sequence). The germline V and J ends were trimmed by 5 bases and 3 bases, with 8 bases remaining between them. CDR3: CASSPLGYEQYF. The CDR3 DNA sequence: TGTGCCAGCAGCCCCCTAGGCTACGAGCAGTACTTC.

The chain couples TRBV11-2 to TRBJ2-5; 7 bases agree with TRBD2. The CDR3 totals 15 residues. Germline CDR1 reads SGHAT; CDR2 reads FQNNGV. V shed 2 bases, J shed 2 bases, and the junction held 5 bases outside the gene matches. CDR3 nucleotides: TGTGCCAGCAGCTTAAAGCGGGATTGGCAAGAGACCCAGTACTTC. Residues: CASSLKRDWQETQYF.

The chain employs TRBV4-2 and TRBJ2-7; 11 nucleotides line up with TRBD2. This CDR3 is built from 15 residues. V lost 2 bases to trimming and J lost 5 bases; unmatched junction nucleotides: 5. Per germline, CDR1 LGHNA and CDR2 YNFKEQ. The CDR3, as DNA: TGTGCCAGCAGCCAAAGCTTAGCGGGAGGGGACGAGCAGTACTTC. This translates into CASSQSLAGGDEQYF.

The chain carries TRBV6-1 and TRBJ2-1; the D gene is possibly TRBD2 (5 bases). The CDR3 is made up of 12 amino acids. V lost 2 bases and J lost 10, with 9 bases in between. Germline values: CDR1 MNHNS, CDR2 SASEGT. CDR3 nucleotide sequence: TGTGCCAGCAGTGAAAGCCTAGCCGAGCAGTTCTTC. Residues: CASSESLAEQFF.

The chain has TRBV4-1 and TRBJ1-5, with D unclear. Germline CDR1 and CDR2: MGHRA and YSYEKL. V gave up 0 bases and J gave up 6 bases, with 12 bases separating them. CDR3 length: 15 amino acids. As DNA, the CDR3 is TGCGCCAGCAGCCAAGATTTTCCCTGGTTTCAGCCCCAGCATTTT. It yields the protein CASSQDFPWFQPQHF.

The CDR3 spells CASSSTSVQETQYF. The CDR3 coding sequence is TGTGCCAGCAGCTCCACTAGCGTTCAAGAGACCCAGTACTTC. The genes are TRBV5-6 and TRBJ2-5; 7 nucleotides agree with TRBD2. The CDR3 length is 14 residues. CDR1 SGHDT and CDR2 YYEEEE come from the germline V gene. The V gene end was trimmed by 3 bases and the J gene end by 2 bases; junction bases not matched to a gene: 4.

The chain recombines TRBV9 with TRBJ2-1; D possibly corresponds to TRBD2 (5 bases). This CDR3 spans 14 amino acids. Trimming removed 6 bases at V and 10 bases at J, with 20 bases between. Germline CDR1 SGDLS, CDR2 YYNGEE. The CDR3 sequence is CASKPGSLTSEQFF. The DNA of the CDR3 is TGTGCCAGCAAGCCGGGATCCCTGACTTCCGAGCAGTTCTTC.

This clone was recorded only once. The V gene is TRBV28, the J gene TRBJ2-2, with D unresolved. Per the germline V gene, CDR1 is MDHEN and CDR2 is SYDVKM. The CDR3 runs to 16 residues. V was pared by 7 bases and J by 3 bases, with 18 bases between. In DNA form, the CDR3 reads TGTGCCAGCACCCTCCTCGAACGGGCTGACACCGGGGAGCTGTTTTTT. Amino acid sequence: CASTLLERADTGELFF.